This TCR beta chain was obtained from a study of cytomegalovirus exposure and HLA in healthy donors. General study findings and limits: Researchers catalogued approximately 170 TCR beta chains as cytomegalovirus-associated.

Ten or more counts support this clone. What it recognizes is unknown. Sequenced by immunoSEQ multiplex PCR; TCRdb stores in-frame clones only, minus some. The repertoire holds hundreds of thousands of clones, 90% seen once, with around 3.1% in the top ten. This CDR3 region has 13 residues. Germline V gene lookup returns CDR1 KGHSH and CDR2 LQKENI. Between the trimmed V and J ends, which lost 4 bases and 7 bases, there was a span of 11 bases. The chain couples TRBV18 to TRBJ2-1; tentatively, D is TRBD1 (6 bases). The clonotype comes from a woman aged 30 to 39 in good health and CMV-seronegative. Input material: PBMCs. In DNA form, the CDR3 reads TGTGCCAGCTCACGGAACAGGGAAAATGAGCAGTTCTTC. It translates to CASSRNRENEQFF.